This T cell receptor beta chain appears in the sequencing data of a study of response to subunit inactivated influenza vaccine. Whole-study results and caveats: With each seasonal influenza vaccination, the authors suggested, few new T cells are recruited.

This clonotype was observed a handful of times. What it binds is not known. V lost 1 base to trimming and J lost 7 bases; unmatched junction nucleotides: 6. The CDR3 is 15 residues long. The germline gives CDR1 LGHNA, CDR2 YSLEER. TCRdb redid the calling of the RT-PCR reads with MiXCR, one entry per CDR3 protein. The table has about 160,000 distinct CDR3 sequences, about 11% seen once. This sequence was found in a man in his fifties or sixties who received an inactivated influenza vaccine. The genes are TRBV4-3 and TRBJ2-1; 8 bases fit TRBD1. Sequencing was performed on CD8+ T cells sorted from PBMCs, taken around 2 years after vaccination. In nucleotides, the CDR3 is TGCGCCAGCAGCCAAGTAGGGCAGGGGGCGAATGAGCAGTTCTTC. Translating it yields CASSQVGQGANEQFF.